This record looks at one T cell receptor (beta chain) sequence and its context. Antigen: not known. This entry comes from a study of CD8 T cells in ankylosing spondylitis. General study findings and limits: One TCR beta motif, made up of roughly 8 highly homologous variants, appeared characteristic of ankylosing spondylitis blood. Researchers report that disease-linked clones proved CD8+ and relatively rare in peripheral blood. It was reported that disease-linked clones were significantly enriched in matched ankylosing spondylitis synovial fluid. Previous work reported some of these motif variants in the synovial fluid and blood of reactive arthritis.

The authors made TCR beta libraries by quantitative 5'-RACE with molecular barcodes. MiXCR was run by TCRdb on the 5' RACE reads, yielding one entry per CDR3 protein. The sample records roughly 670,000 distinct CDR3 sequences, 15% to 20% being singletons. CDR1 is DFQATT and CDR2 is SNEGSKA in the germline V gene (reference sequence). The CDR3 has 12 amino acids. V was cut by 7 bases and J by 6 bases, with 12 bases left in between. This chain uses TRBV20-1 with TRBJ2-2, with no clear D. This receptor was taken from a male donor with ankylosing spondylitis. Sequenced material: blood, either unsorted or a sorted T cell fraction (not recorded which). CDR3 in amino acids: CSVSVVAGELFF. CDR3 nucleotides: TGCAGTGTTAGTGTCGTGGCCGGGGAGCTGTTTTTT.